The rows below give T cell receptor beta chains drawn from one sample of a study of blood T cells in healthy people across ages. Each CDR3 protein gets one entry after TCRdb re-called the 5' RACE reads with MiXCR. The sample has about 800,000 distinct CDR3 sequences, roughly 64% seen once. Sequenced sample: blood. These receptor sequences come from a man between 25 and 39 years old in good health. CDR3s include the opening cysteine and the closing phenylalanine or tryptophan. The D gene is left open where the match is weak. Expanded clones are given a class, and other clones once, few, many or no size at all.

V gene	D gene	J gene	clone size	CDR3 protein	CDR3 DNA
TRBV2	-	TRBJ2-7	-	CASSVLPYEQYF	TGTGCCAGCAGTGTTCTGCCCTACGAGCAGTACTTC
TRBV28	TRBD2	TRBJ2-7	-	CASRRGLAGGSYEQYF	TGTGCCAGCAGGCGGGGACTAGCGGGCGGTTCCTACGAGCAGTACTTC
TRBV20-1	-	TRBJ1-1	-	CSARGGGETEAFF	TGCAGTGCTAGAGGGGGGGGAGAAACTGAAGCTTTCTTT
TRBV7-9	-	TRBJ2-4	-	CASSPRGYYEQDF	TGTGCCAGCAGCCCCAGAGGATACTACGAGCAGGACTTC
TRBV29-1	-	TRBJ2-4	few	CSVSPVGGGEQYF	TGCAGCGTGTCCCCTGTGGGGGGAGGAGAGCAGTACTTC
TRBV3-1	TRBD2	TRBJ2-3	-	CASSGLVVTDTQYF	TGTGCCAGCAGCGGACTAGTGGTCACAGATACGCAGTATTTT
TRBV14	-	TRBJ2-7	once	CASSQGSQRSKEQYF	TGTGCCAGCAGCCAAGGCTCCCAGCGCTCGAAGGAGCAGTACTTC
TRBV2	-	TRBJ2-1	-	CASILTSDGHNEQFF	TGTGCCAGCATCCTGACGAGCGATGGCCACAATGAGCAGTTCTTC
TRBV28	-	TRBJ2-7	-	CASSPSDSSSYEQYF	TGTGCCAGCAGCCCTTCTGACAGTAGCTCCTACGAGCAGTACTTC
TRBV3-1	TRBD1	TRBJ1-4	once	CASSQWTGTGGEKLFF	TGTGCCAGCAGCCAGTGGACCGGGACAGGGGGCGAGAAACTGTTTTTT
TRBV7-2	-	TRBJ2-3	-	CASSQQGGADTQYF	TGTGCCAGCAGTCAACAGGGTGGTGCAGATACGCAGTATTTT
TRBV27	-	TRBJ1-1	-	CASSPSSLNTEAFF	TGTGCCAGCAGTCCTTCAAGCTTGAACACTGAAGCTTTCTTT
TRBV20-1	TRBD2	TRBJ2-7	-	CSAGLAGGREQYF	TGCAGTGCGGGGCTAGCGGGAGGGCGGGAGCAGTACTTC
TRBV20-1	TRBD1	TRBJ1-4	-	CSARTGAGLFF	TGCAGTGCGCGTACAGGGGCCGGGCTGTTTTTT
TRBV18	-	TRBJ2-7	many	CASSPDPTSQQYF	TGTGCCAGCTCACCCGACCCTACCTCACAGCAGTACTTC
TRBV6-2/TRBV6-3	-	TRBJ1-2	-	CASSYSIGGGYTF	TGTGCCAGCAGTTACTCGATAGGTGGTGGCTACACCTTC
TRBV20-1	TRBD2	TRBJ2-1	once	CSALGLAVENEQFF	TGCAGTGCGTTGGGACTAGCTGTAGAGAATGAGCAGTTCTTC
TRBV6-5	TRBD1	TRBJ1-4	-	CASSFGQGREKLFF	TGTGCCAGCAGTTTTGGACAGGGGAGGGAAAAACTGTTTTTT
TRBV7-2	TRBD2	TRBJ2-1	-	CASSWGGRSEQFF	TGTGCCAGCAGCTGGGGGGGACGAAGTGAGCAGTTCTTC
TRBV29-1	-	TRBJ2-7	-	CSASGGLPSTDEQYF	TGCAGCGCTTCGGGCGGGCTCCCTTCTACGGACGAGCAGTACTTC
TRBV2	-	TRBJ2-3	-	CASRQGEGADTQYF	TGTGCCAGCAGACAGGGTGAGGGGGCAGATACGCAGTATTTT
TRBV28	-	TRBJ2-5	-	CASSLSGGAGIGETQYF	TGTGCCAGCAGTTTATCTGGTGGGGCGGGGATTGGAGAGACCCAGTACTTC
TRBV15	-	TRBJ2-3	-	CATSSRLRDGTDTQYF	TGTGCCACCAGCAGCCGCTTAAGGGATGGAACAGATACGCAGTATTTT
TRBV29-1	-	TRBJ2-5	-	CSVEWLGASETQYF	TGCAGCGTTGAATGGTTAGGGGCTTCGGAGACCCAGTACTTC
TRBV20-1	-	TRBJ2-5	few	CSAPEGLAFGGTQYF	TGCAGTGCACCCGAGGGTCTAGCGTTCGGGGGGACCCAGTACTTC
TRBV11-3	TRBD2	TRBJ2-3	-	CASSSGLAGADTQYF	TGTGCCAGCAGTTCGGGACTAGCGGGGGCAGATACGCAGTATTTT
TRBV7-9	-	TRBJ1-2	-	CASILGPVGPEIVYGYTF	TGTGCCAGTATCTTGGGACCGGTGGGGCCCGAGATTGTCTATGGCTACACCTTC
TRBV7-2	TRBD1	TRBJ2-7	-	CASSGAAGGEQYF	TGTGCCAGCAGCGGGGCCGCAGGGGGCGAGCAGTACTTC